This passage covers 28 T cell receptor beta chains from one sample sequenced in a study of blood T cells in healthy people across ages. A J-beta primer mix and a sample-barcoded 5' primer were used in a second PCR of roughly 6 to 12 cycles. TCRdb recomputed calls from the 5' RACE reads with MiXCR, one row per CDR3 protein. The sample has more than 600,000 distinct CDR3 sequences; more than 20% are singletons. Another study also made use of these data, one on T cells of mothers and their children.

The sequencing sample was made of blood. These receptors all come from a boy aged 5-17 years in good health.

The genes are TRBV12-3 or TRBV12-4 and TRBJ1-4; 7 nucleotides match TRBD1. The CDR3 is 14 residues long. The ends lost 5 bases at V and 4 bases at J; junction bases unmatched: 4. The CDR3 DNA reads TGTGCCAGCAGTCAGGACAGGATTAATGAAAAACTGTTTTTT. Translated, it gives CASSQDRINEKLFF.

In its sample, this clonotype was seen a few times. The V and J genes are TRBV29-1 and TRBJ2-7; TRBD1 agrees at 9 bases. The V gene's germline CDR1 is SQVTM and CDR2 ANQGSEA. CDR3 length: 12 residues. With 6 bases clipped from V and 7 bases from J, the junction kept 7 bases outside the gene matches. CDR3 residues: CSVGQGTGEQYF. The CDR3 coding sequence is TGCAGCGTCGGACAGGGGACCGGGGAGCAGTACTTC.

The genes are TRBV6-5 and TRBJ2-5; 8 bases align to TRBD2. In germline, CDR1 is MNHEY, CDR2 SVGAGI. This CDR3 contains 14 residues. The V gene end was trimmed by 5 bases and the J gene end by 3 bases; junction bases not matched to a gene: 5. In DNA, the CDR3 is TGTGCCAGCAGTCCCCTGGGACTAGAAGAGACCCAGTACTTC. Encoded protein: CASSPLGLEETQYF.

This clonotype was found a few times. The gene calls are TRBV27 and TRBJ1-1; D is unclear. This CDR3 contains 14 residues. CDR1 MNHEY and CDR2 SMNVEV come from the germline V gene (reference sequence). The ends were cut back, 5 bases at V and 4 bases at J, with 14 bases in the middle. As DNA, the CDR3 is TGTGCCAGCAGTAACCCAGCCTTAGGCACTGAAGCTTTCTTT. Residues: CASSNPALGTEAFF.

The table lists this clonotype with a few counts. This sequence joins TRBV7-2 and TRBJ2-6; D unresolved. CDR1 SGHTA and CDR2 FQGNSA come from the germline V gene. This CDR3 is built from 17 residues. Trimming left V 0 bases short and J 0 bases short, with 9 bases between. The CDR3, as DNA: TGTGCCAGCAGCTTAGCCCCCCGGCCCTCTGGGGCCAACGTCCTGACTTTC. Translated, it gives CASSLAPRPSGANVLTF.

The chain uses TRBV4-2 and TRBJ1-1, with a weak D call TRBD1 (6 bases). In germline, CDR1 is LGHNA, CDR2 YNFKEQ. The CDR3 contains 14 residues. V lost 1 base to trimming and J lost 5 bases, with 11 bases between them. The CDR3 DNA reads as TGTGCCAGCAGCCAAGGGGACATTGTAACTGAAGCTTTCTTT. This encodes CASSQGDIVTEAFF.

The chain joins TRBV18 to TRBJ2-1; D unclear. The CDR3 has 14 residues. V shed 2 bases and J shed 3 bases, with 8 bases lying between them. Germline V gene sequence: CDR1 KGHSH, CDR2 LQKENI. The chain's CDR3 is CASSPDPIYNEQFF. The CDR3 bases are TGTGCCAGCTCACCAGATCCTATCTACAATGAGCAGTTCTTC.

The table lists this clonotype with a few counts. The CDR3 spells CASSEGQGPNYEQYF. The CDR3 DNA is TGTGCCAGCAGCGAAGGACAGGGTCCCAACTACGAGCAGTACTTC. This sequence joins TRBV3-1 and TRBJ2-7; 8 positions match TRBD1. The CDR3 runs 15 residues. CDR1 is LGHDT and CDR2 is YNNKEL in the germline V gene (reference sequence). V lost 5 bases to trimming and J lost 3 bases; unmatched junction nucleotides: 9.

This clonotype occurred a few times. J is TRBJ1-2 and V is TRBV6-6; TRBD1 is a possible D gene (5 bases). CDR1 and CDR2 from the germline V gene are MNHNY and SVGAGI (reference sequence). V was cut by 10 bases and J by 4 bases, with 16 bases left in between. This CDR3 comprises 13 residues. CDR3 DNA sequence: TGTGCCACACTCTCGGGGCAGCTCTATGGCTACACCTTC. Amino acid sequence: CATLSGQLYGYTF.

The rearrangement links TRBV10-3 to TRBJ2-5; no clear D gene. Germline CDR1 is ENHRY and CDR2 is SYGVKD. The CDR3 has 13 amino acids. V lost 4 bases and J 5 bases, leaving 11 bases between the germline ends. CDR3 amino acids: CAISVPNEETQYF. The DNA of the CDR3 is TGTGCCATCAGTGTCCCCAATGAGGAGACCCAGTACTTC.

Only a few counts were recorded for this clonotype. The genes are TRBV27 and TRBJ1-4, with 11 bases that match TRBD1. The CDR3 is 14 amino acids. V lost 3 bases and J lost 7; bases outside the gene matches: 1. The germline gives CDR1 MNHEY, CDR2 SMNVEV (reference sequence). The CDR3 here is CASSLDRGREKLFF. The CDR3 DNA sequence: TGTGCCAGCAGTTTGGACAGGGGGCGTGAAAAACTGTTTTTT.

The chain recombines TRBV29-1 with TRBJ2-4; D uncertain. Trimming left V 4 bases short and J 0 bases short, with 10 bases between. CDR1 and CDR2 from the germline V gene are SQVTM and ANQGSEA. The length of the CDR3 is 14 residues. CDR3 in amino acids: CSVVEDGAKNIQYF. The CDR3 nucleotides are TGCAGCGTTGTTGAGGACGGAGCCAAAAACATTCAGTACTTC. The full variable domain, its missing parts supplied by reference TRBV29-1 and TRBJ2-4, is SAVISQKPSRDICQRGTSLTIQCQVDSQVTMMFWYRQQPGQSLTLIATANQGSEATYESGFVIDKFPISRPNLTFSTLTVSNMSPEDSSIYLCSVVEDGAKNIQYFGAGTRLSVL.

The J gene is TRBJ2-1, the V gene TRBV13; D call uncertain. This CDR3 contains 13 residues. Germline CDR1 reads PRHDT; CDR2 reads FYEKMQ (reference sequence). Trimming took off 1 base at V and 6 bases at J, with 7 bases between the two ends. The CDR3 region has the DNA TGTGCCAGCAGCTTAGTTAGCCCCAATGAGCAGTTCTTC. Translated, it gives CASSLVSPNEQFF.

In this sample, this clonotype turned up a few times. The J gene is TRBJ2-7, the V gene TRBV4-1; D perhaps matches TRBD2 (6 bases). V gave up 3 bases and J gave up 0 bases, with 21 bases separating them. The germline V gene encodes CDR1 MGHRA and CDR2 YSYEKL. CDR3 length equals 18 residues. The CDR3 is CASSHHFGGRGSSYEQYF. The CDR3 DNA reads TGCGCCAGCAGCCATCATTTCGGGGGACGGGGAAGCTCCTACGAGCAGTACTTC.

The chain is built from TRBV12-3 or TRBV12-4 and TRBJ1-1; no clear D gene. The CDR3 runs 13 residues. Trimming left V 6 bases short and J 1 base short, with 9 bases between. CDR3 region: CASSPTKNTEAFF. CDR3 nucleotide sequence: TGTGCCAGCAGCCCGACCAAGAACACTGAAGCTTTCTTT.

The CDR3 DNA sequence: TGTGCCAGCAGTTACGGACAGGAGACAACTAATGAAAAACTGTTTTTT. Its protein product is CASSYGQETTNEKLFF. V is TRBV6-6 and J is TRBJ1-4; 7 bases line up with TRBD1. This CDR3 is 16 amino acids long. J was trimmed by 0 bases and V by 2 bases; bases with no gene match: 3. CDR1 is MNHNY, CDR2 SVGAGI, per germline (reference sequence).

The genes are TRBV20-1 and TRBJ2-5, with D tentatively TRBD1 or TRBD2 (5 bases each). Germline CDR1 is DFQATT and CDR2 is SNEGSKA (reference sequence). With 0 bases removed from V and 0 bases from J, the gap between germline ends came to 14 bases. CDR3 length: 16 residues. The CDR3 loop is CSARDLGTPYQETQYF. The DNA for the CDR3 is TGCAGTGCTAGAGACCTCGGGACGCCGTACCAAGAGACCCAGTACTTC.

This clonotype was seen only a few times. The CDR3 sequence is CASTHRLAGVPDTQYF. CDR3 bases: TGTGCCAGCACCCACAGACTAGCGGGAGTCCCAGATACGCAGTATTTT. The rearrangement links TRBV7-9 to TRBJ2-3; 12 bases line up with TRBD2. CDR3 length: 16 amino acids. Germline loops: CDR1 SEHNR, CDR2 FQNEAQ (reference sequence). The V and J ends lost 7 bases and 4 bases, in that order; junction bases with no gene match: 9.

This clonotype was observed at least ten times. The chain links TRBV7-9 to TRBJ2-1; 7 bases align to TRBD1. This CDR3 comprises 12 residues. Unmatched junction bases numbered 2, after V lost 6 bases and J lost 6 bases. Germline V gives CDR1 SEHNR, CDR2 FQNEAQ (reference sequence). CDR3 DNA: TGTGCCAGCAGGACAGGGTCCAATGAGCAGTTCTTC. Translating it yields CASRTGSNEQFF. Full variable domain (outside the CDR3, taken from reference TRBV7-9 and TRBJ2-1): DTGVSQNPRHKITKRGQNVTFRCDPISEHNRLYWYRQTLGQGPEFLTYFQNEAQLEKSRLLSDRFSAERPKGSFSTLEIQRTEQGDSAMYLCASRTGSNEQFFGPGTRLTVL.

The genes are TRBV5-1 and TRBJ1-1, with 8 bases that match TRBD1. J was trimmed by 0 bases and V by 4 bases; bases with no gene match: 5. The CDR3 has 15 amino acids. Germline V gene data show CDR1 as SGHRS and CDR2 as YFSETQ. The CDR3 bases are TGCGCCAGCAGCCGGACAGGGAACCTGAACACTGAAGCTTTCTTT. Translated, it gives CASSRTGNLNTEAFF.

This clonotype was seen a few times. The chain couples TRBV25-1 to TRBJ1-6; D is unclear. The germline CDR1 and CDR2 sequences are MGHDK and SYGVNS. V was trimmed by 5 bases and J by 0 bases, leaving 8 bases between them. This CDR3 has 15 residues. In DNA form, the CDR3 reads TGTGCCAGCAGTAGTACAATCTCCTATAATTCACCCCTCCACTTT. Translating gives CASSSTISYNSPLHF.

This clonotype has only a few counts. This sequence joins TRBV20-1 and TRBJ2-5, with 7 nucleotides matching TRBD2. The end of the DNA is better explained by TRBJ2-7, so the J call may be wrong. The CDR3 spans 15 residues. Germline loops: CDR1 DFQATT, CDR2 SNEGSKA (reference sequence). In nucleotides, the CDR3 is TGCAGTGCTAGAGATGGGGAGGGCGATTTCTACGAGCAGTACTTC. It translates to CSARDGEGDFYEQYF.

The table lists this clonotype with many counts. The gene calls are TRBV18 and TRBJ2-5; the D is unclear. Germline CDR1 KGHSH, CDR2 LQKENI. The CDR3 runs to 14 residues. The V gene lost 5 bases and the J gene lost 5 bases, with 15 bases spanning the gap. The CDR3: CASSRDRGSETQYF. CDR3 sequence (DNA): TGTGCCAGCTCAAGAGACCGAGGAAGTGAGACCCAGTACTTC. Full variable domain (outside the CDR3, taken from reference TRBV18 and TRBJ2-5): NAGVMQNPRHLVRRRGQEARLRCSPMKGHSHVYWYRQLPEEGLKFMVYLQKENIIDESGMPKERFSAEFPKEGPSILRIQQVVRGDSAAYFCASSRDRGSETQYFGPGTRLLVL.

A few counts support this clonotype. The V call is TRBV28, the J call TRBJ2-7; perhaps TRBD1 as D (6 bases). In germline, CDR1 is MDHEN, CDR2 SYDVKM. Trimming took 6 bases from V and 0 from J, leaving 21 bases between them. The CDR3 spans 17 residues. The CDR3 DNA is TGTGCCAGCAGCCTGGGGTACAGGGCCTCCCTCTCCTACGAGCAGTACTTC. Translation: CASSLGYRASLSYEQYF.

The chain has TRBV7-2 and TRBJ2-1; possibly TRBD2 for D (5 bases). This CDR3 spans 15 amino acids. Trimming removed 2 bases at V and 7 bases at J, with 15 bases between. Germline CDR1 is SGHTA and CDR2 is FQGNSA. The CDR3 coding sequence is TGTGCCAGCAGCTTACCCGAGGAAGCGGTTAATGAGCAGTTCTTC. Its translation: CASSLPEEAVNEQFF.

The chain couples TRBV5-6 to TRBJ2-7, with D possibly being TRBD1 (7 bases). The CDR3 runs 14 residues. Germline V CDR1 and CDR2: SGHDT, YYEEEE. Between the trimmed V and J ends, which lost 6 bases and 3 bases, there was a span of 16 bases. CDR3 sequence: CASTLEGAVYEQYF. In nucleotides, the CDR3 is TGTGCCAGCACCCTGGAGGGGGCCGTCTACGAGCAGTACTTC.

Note on this clonotype: Relative to the germline gene, one junction end is altered; a read error may explain this. This rearrangement joins TRBV3-1 to TRBJ2-2; TRBD2 agrees at 10 bases. This CDR3 spans 15 amino acids. From germline, CDR1 is LGHDT and CDR2 YNNKEL (reference sequence). Here the CDR3 reads CASSQILAGSGELFF. CDR3 DNA: TGTGCCAGCAGCCAGATACTAGCGGGGTCCGGAGAGCTGTTTTTT.

The table lists this clonotype with a few counts. The rearrangement uses TRBV20-1 and TRBJ1-4; D gene unclear. The CDR3 length is 14 residues. CDR1 is DFQATT, CDR2 SNEGSKA, per germline (reference sequence). With 3 bases removed from V and 3 bases from J, the gap between germline ends came to 11 bases. As DNA, the CDR3 is TGCAGTGCTAGTTTGACAACGGCTAATGAAAAACTGTTTTTT. Translated, it gives CSASLTTANEKLFF.